Below are 2 T cell receptor beta chains sequenced from a single sample in a study of blood T cell repertoires in COVID-19. This table comes from immunoSEQ multiplex PCR, and its TCRdb copy is limited to in-frame clones, with some not included. This table has fewer than 300,000 clones, 70% to 85% appearing once. Specimen: peripheral blood. The origin of the receptors is a human donor with COVID-19, enrolled during active disease. The donor label of this sample is uncertain.

The genes are TRBV5-6 and TRBJ1-1; 8 bases map to TRBD1. The CDR3 extends over 16 amino acids. CDR1 and CDR2 from the germline V gene are SGHDT and YYEEEE. V shed 3 bases and J 1 base; nucleotides not matched to a gene: 8. The CDR3 spells CASSSWTGPGNTEAFF. The CDR3 DNA reads as TGTGCCAGCAGCTCCTGGACAGGGCCGGGGAACACTGAAGCTTTCTTT.

The V call is TRBV5-4, the J call TRBJ1-5; a weak D match, TRBD1 (5 bases). There are 15 residues in the CDR3. CDR1 is SGHNT and CDR2 is YYREEE in the germline V gene (reference sequence). V shed 2 bases and J shed 5 bases, with 14 bases lying between them. The CDR3 is CASSFGGGRDQPQHF. CDR3 nucleotides: TGTGCCAGCAGCTTTGGGGGAGGGCGGGATCAGCCCCAGCATTTT.